The text below deals with one T cell receptor (beta chain). Its antigen is still unknown. Constant-region reverse primers amplified full-length variable regions, followed by semi-nested Nested Universal Primer A PCR. One entry per CDR3 protein, called by TCRdb with MiXCR from the 5' RACE reads. The sample contains 30,000 to 35,000 distinct CDR3 sequences, over 20% of which appear only once. Per germline, CDR1 SGHRS and CDR2 YFSETQ. Trimming at V came to 0 bases and at J to 5 bases, leaving 3 bases not matched to a gene. CDR3 size: 15 residues. Study results and caveats: The larger-cohort validation was restricted to a single TCR beta V-J rearrangement rather than whole repertoires. Tumor memory CD4+ T cell TCR gene usage clustered with blood and lymph node memory CD4+ cells and lymph node naive CD4+ cells.

The sorted Tregs were CD4+CD25+CD127-/low cells. J is TRBJ2-1 and V is TRBV5-1; TRBD2 agrees at 9 bases. The TCR originated in a female donor with breast cancer. Material: tumor-infiltrating Tregs sorted from the breast tumor. The CDR3 spells CASSLGPSGNNEQFF. CDR3 nucleotides: TGCGCCAGCAGCTTGGGGCCTAGCGGGAACAATGAGCAGTTCTTC.